This TCR beta chain was identified during a study of CD8+ T cells in alopecia areata. Looking at the study overall: Patients received oral tofacitinib, 5 to 10 mg twice daily, for moderate-to-severe alopecia areata.

cDNA prepared by RNA extraction and subsequent reverse transcription served as the template for sequencing. Profiling relied on immunoSEQ multiplex PCR, and the TCRdb table lists in-frame clones only, not all of them. The sample holds about 120,000 clones, 53% seen once. This clone was observed a few times. Its antigen is not identified. The V gene lost 1 base and the J gene lost 4 bases, with 11 bases spanning the gap. The CDR3 sequence is 14 residues long. The germline CDR1 and CDR2 sequences are MNHNS and SASEGT. Study conclusions and caveats: Possibly because of HLA-related factors, TCR sharing was less clear across patients than in mice. Many expanded lesional clones stayed in scalp and blood while on tofacitinib.

Sample treatment: oral pan-JAK inhibitor, 5-10 mg twice daily. The TCR sequence derives from a human donor with alopecia areata. The chain is built from TRBV6-1 and TRBJ2-7, with D perhaps given as TRBD1 or TRBD2 (6 bases each). The sequences come from CD4+ T cells sorted from blood, collected at week 4, from a patient treated with tofacitinib. The CDR3 sequence is CASSEVRGRYEQYF. DNA of the CDR3: TGTGCCAGCAGTGAAGTCCGGGGGCGGTACGAGCAGTACTTC.